This T cell receptor beta chain was identified during a study of blood T cell repertoires in COVID-19. Trimming stripped 0 bases from V and 2 bases from J, with 8 bases between. From germline, CDR1 is SGHRS and CDR2 YFSETQ. The CDR3 sequence is 15 residues long. Generated by immunoSEQ multiplex PCR, the TCRdb table keeps only in-frame clones and is missing some. In the table there are 150,000 to 160,000 clones, about 80% of which are singletons. The TCR originated in a woman aged 55 to 70 with COVID-19, enrolled during active disease. The source material was peripheral blood. This chain links TRBV5-1 with TRBJ2-2, with D unclear. CDR3: CASSLGVPNTGELFF. The CDR3, as DNA: TGCGCCAGCAGCTTGGGAGTGCCAAACACCGGGGAGCTGTTTTTT.